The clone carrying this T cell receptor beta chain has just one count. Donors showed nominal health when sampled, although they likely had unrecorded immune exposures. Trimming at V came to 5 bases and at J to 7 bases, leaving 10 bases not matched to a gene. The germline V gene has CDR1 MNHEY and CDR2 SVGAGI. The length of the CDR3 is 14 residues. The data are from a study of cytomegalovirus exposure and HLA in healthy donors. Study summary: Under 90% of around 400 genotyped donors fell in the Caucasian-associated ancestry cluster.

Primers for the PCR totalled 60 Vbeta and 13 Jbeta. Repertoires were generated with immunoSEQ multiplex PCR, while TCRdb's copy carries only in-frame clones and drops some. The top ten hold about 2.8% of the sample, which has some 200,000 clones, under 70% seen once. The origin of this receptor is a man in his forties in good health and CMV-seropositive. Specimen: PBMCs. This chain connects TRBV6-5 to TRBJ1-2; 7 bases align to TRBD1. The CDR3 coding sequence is TGTGCCAGCAGTCGACAGGGACCTTTCTTTGGCTACACCTTC. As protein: CASSRQGPFFGYTF.